The next 7 T cell receptor beta chains were all read from a single sample in a study of type 1 regulatory T cells. MiXCR, run by TCRdb on the reads, gives a single entry per CDR3 protein. The table includes around 88,000 distinct CDR3 sequences, roughly 31% detected once. The source material was CD4+ T cells, either the whole sample or a sorted fraction (not recorded which). Every receptor here comes from a human donor in good health.

The V gene is TRBV20-1, the J gene TRBJ2-7, with D possibly matching TRBD1 (6 bases). V lost 5 bases to trimming and J lost 0 bases, with 14 bases between them. The germline CDR1 and CDR2 sequences are DFQATT and SNEGSKA (reference sequence). The CDR3 length is 14 residues. CDR3 residues: CSAPVRGPSYEQYF. The CDR3 nucleotides read TGCAGTGCTCCAGTCAGGGGTCCCTCCTACGAGCAGTACTTC.

This chain connects TRBV10-2 to TRBJ2-3; tentatively, D is TRBD2 (5 bases). Trimming pared 7 bases from V and 1 base from J, leaving 12 bases between. This CDR3 is built from 14 residues. In germline, CDR1 is WSHSY, CDR2 SAAADI. The CDR3: CASMGQRGTDTQYF. The CDR3 DNA follows: TGCGCCAGCATGGGCCAGAGGGGCACAGATACGCAGTATTTT.

The genes are TRBV5-1 and TRBJ2-2; 10 nucleotides agree with TRBD1. J was trimmed by 4 bases and V by 1 base; bases with no gene match: 4. Germline V gene lookup returns CDR1 SGHRS and CDR2 YFSETQ. The CDR3 is 16 residues long. CDR3 region: CASSLTTGGVTGELFF. The CDR3 nucleotides are TGCGCCAGCAGCTTGACGACAGGGGGCGTCACCGGGGAGCTGTTTTTT.

The gene calls are TRBV19 and TRBJ2-7; D is uncertain. V gave up 5 bases and J gave up 2 bases, with 4 bases separating them. The CDR3 covers 11 residues. The V gene's germline CDR1 is LNHDA and CDR2 SQIVND (reference sequence). CDR3 region: CASSDTYEQYF. The CDR3 coding sequence is TGTGCCAGTAGTGACACCTACGAGCAGTACTTC.

This chain uses TRBV18 with TRBJ2-3; 9 positions agree with TRBD2. In germline, CDR1 is KGHSH, CDR2 LQKENI. Trimming took 3 bases from V and 1 from J; bases not matched to a gene: 2. The CDR3 totals 15 residues. CDR3 nucleotide sequence: TGTGCCAGCTCACCTAGCGGGAGCCGCACAGATACGCAGTATTTT. Its protein product is CASSPSGSRTDTQYF.

The chain recombines TRBV10-3 with TRBJ2-5; 9 positions match TRBD1. Germline loops: CDR1 ENHRY, CDR2 SYGVKD. After removal of 8 bases from V and 3 bases from J, the junction contained 4 bases not matched to a gene. The length of the CDR3 is 13 residues. This CDR3 is CAIRGQGKETQYF. The CDR3 nucleotides read TGTGCCATCCGCGGACAGGGGAAAGAGACCCAGTACTTC.

The rearrangement links TRBV29-1 to TRBJ1-4, with 7 bases matching TRBD1. J was trimmed by 2 bases and V by 6 bases; bases with no gene match: 3. The CDR3 runs 13 residues. Germline CDR1 and CDR2: SQVTM and ANQGSEA. The CDR3 reads CSVRRGTNEKLFF. The DNA of the CDR3 is TGCAGCGTCCGCAGGGGGACTAATGAAAAACTGTTTTTT. Full variable domain (outside the CDR3, taken from reference TRBV29-1 and TRBJ1-4): SAVISQKPSRDICQRGTSLTIQCQVDSQVTMMFWYRQQPGQSLTLIATANQGSEATYESGFVIDKFPISRPNLTFSTLTVSNMSPEDSSIYLCSVRRGTNEKLFFGSGTQLSVL.